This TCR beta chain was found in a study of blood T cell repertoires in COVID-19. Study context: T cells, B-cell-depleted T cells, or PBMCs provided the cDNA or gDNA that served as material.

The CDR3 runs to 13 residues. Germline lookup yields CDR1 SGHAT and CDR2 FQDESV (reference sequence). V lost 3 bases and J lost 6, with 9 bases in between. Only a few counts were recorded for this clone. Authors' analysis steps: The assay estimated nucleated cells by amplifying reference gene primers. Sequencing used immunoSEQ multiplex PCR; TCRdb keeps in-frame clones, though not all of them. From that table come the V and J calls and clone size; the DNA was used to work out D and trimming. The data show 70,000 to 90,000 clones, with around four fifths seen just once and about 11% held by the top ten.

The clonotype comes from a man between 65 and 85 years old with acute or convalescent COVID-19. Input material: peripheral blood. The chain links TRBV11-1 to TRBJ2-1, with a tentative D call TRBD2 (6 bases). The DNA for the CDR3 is TGTGCCAGCAGCTTGGAGGGGCTCAATGAGCAGTTCTTC. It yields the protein CASSLEGLNEQFF.